This TCR beta chain originates from a study of blood T cells in healthy people across ages (dated by TCRdb to between 2014 and 2016). As for the study more broadly: In model experiments, template switching captured about one uniquely barcoded TCR beta cDNA molecule for every two T cells. Using deep sequencing normalized with unique cDNA molecular identifiers, the study measured how TCR beta repertoire diversity changes with age. The donors were divided into four age groups: young (average approximately 17 years), middle-aged (approximately 41), aged (around 59) and long-lived (about 80). Donors of different ages were randomly distributed across sequencing lanes to avoid experimental bias. For two donors (one aged 18 to 30 and one aged 80 or older), the study analyzed two additional independent replicas of 1 million unique cDNA reads from the same blood draw.

The CDR3, cysteine through phenylalanine, is 14 amino acids long. Only the CDR3 region is kept as DNA, spanning 42 bases read in frame from base 1. The germline V gene (reference sequence) specifies MNHEY as CDR1 and SMNVEV as CDR2. V is shortened by 5 bases, J by 3 bases, and the region joining them spans 11 bases. The study at large found these results: A strong correlation was found between observed TCR beta diversity and the percentage of naive T cells measured by flow cytometry. Since profiling was done on bulk unsorted PBMCs, naive and antigen-experienced compartments could not be conclusively compared. Because the CMV infection status of the donors was unknown, age-related changes in expanded clonotypes may potentially have been confounded. Total diversity estimates from one million sequenced T cells were considered lower bounds and underestimates. Compared with the aged group, the long-lived group had more naive CD4+ T cells, fewer expanded clones and increased TCR diversity, suggesting age selection. Observed TCR beta diversity per million T cells fell roughly linearly with age, and a significant reduction was already apparent by age around 44.

Libraries were constructed by 5' RACE. Sequencing was carried out with an Illumina HiSeq 2500. The second PCR ran for roughly 7 to 11 cycles and used a J-beta primer mix along with a sample-barcoded 5' primer. A unique molecular identifier was introduced onto each TCR beta cDNA molecule by a template-switch 5' adaptor carrying 12 random nucleotides. Each sample yielded at least 2.5 million CDR3-containing paired-end reads. First-strand cDNA synthesis was performed from all RNA using the Mint cDNA synthesis kit, with priming by a TRBC-specific oligonucleotide. All cDNA was treated with uracil-DNA glycosylase and then went through a first 18-cycle PCR with the universal primers M1SS and BC2_uni_R. The authors' analysis ran thus. For normalization, 1 million high-quality reads, each with a distinct molecular identifier, were randomly selected from each sample. Reads sharing molecular identifiers were discarded rather than binned into consensus sequences. MiTCR, run with a Q25 quality threshold and the strictest error-elimination algorithm, handled CDR3 identification, clonotype clustering and error correction. Lower-bound total TCR beta diversity was estimated with a nonparametric unseen species model using Euler transformation. The raw public data were reprocessed by TCRdb itself: fastp quality trimming at Q25, MiXCR clonotype calling, in-frame beta chains only. Each CDR3 protein gets just one entry, which takes the most common genes and DNA from the rows behind it. The V and J calls were determined by TCRdb, not by the authors. This sample gives about 1,500,000 distinct CDR3 sequences in total; roughly 27% of them show up just once. The ten largest clones represent more than 6% of the sample.

The 39 donors, aged about 6 to 95 years, were systemically healthy Caucasian individuals from Russia. Each donor gave approximately 9.3 milliliters of peripheral blood, collected into EDTA-treated Vacutainer tubes. Ficoll-Paque density-gradient centrifugation was used to isolate PBMCs, with at least 7 million per sample. Trizol reagent was used to extract total RNA from PBMCs, with at least 5 micrograms per sample. Naive CD45RAhigh/CD27high T cell percentages were measured by flow cytometry on a PBMC aliquot from every donor. This clonotype occurred many times. Its cognate antigen has yet to be identified. Per-nucleotide qualities are absent, and no much larger clonotype sits a single base away.

The sequence links TRBV27 to TRBJ2-1; the D gene cannot be named for sure. The source is a woman in her twenties or thirties in good health. The sample consisted of blood. The CDR3 protein sequence reads: CASSRLTIYNEQFF. The nucleotides read TGTGCCAGCAGTAGGCTAACGATCTACAATGAGCAGTTCTTC.